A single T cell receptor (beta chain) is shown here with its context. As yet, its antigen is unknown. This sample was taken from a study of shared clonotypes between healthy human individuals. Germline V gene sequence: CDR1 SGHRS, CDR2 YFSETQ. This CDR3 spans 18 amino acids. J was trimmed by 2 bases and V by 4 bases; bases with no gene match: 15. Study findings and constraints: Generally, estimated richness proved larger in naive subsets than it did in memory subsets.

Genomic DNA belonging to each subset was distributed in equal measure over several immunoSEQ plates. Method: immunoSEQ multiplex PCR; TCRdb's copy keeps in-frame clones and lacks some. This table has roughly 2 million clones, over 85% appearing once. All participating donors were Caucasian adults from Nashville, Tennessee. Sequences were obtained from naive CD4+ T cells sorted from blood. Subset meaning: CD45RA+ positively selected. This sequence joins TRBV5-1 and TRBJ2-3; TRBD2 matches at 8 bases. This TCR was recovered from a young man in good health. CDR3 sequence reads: CASSHVSGAGGFTDTQYF. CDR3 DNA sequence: TGCGCCAGCAGCCACGTCTCCGGGGCGGGAGGATTCACAGATACGCAGTATTTT.